Listed below are T cell receptor beta chains from one sample, sequenced in a study of T cell responses to AZD1222 COVID-19 vaccine. The protocol was immunoSEQ multiplex PCR, while the TCRdb copy is restricted to in-frame clones and leaves out a portion. Of more than 85,000 clones in the sample, 81% were seen once. The sequences come from peripheral blood, collected on day 0 of AZD1222 vaccination. These receptors were collected from an adult in good health. Each CDR3 is given with its conserved first and last residue. A D gene is named only where the DNA matches it firmly. Clone size, where shown, is once, few, many, or a class for clones that have expanded.

>TRBV15|NA|17|few|TRBJ2-7
CATSRDPLAPTPYEQYF
TGTGCCACCAGCAGAGATCCCCTAGCACCTACCCCCTACGAGCAGTACTTC
>TRBV5-1|NA|14|NA|TRBJ2-1
CASRRGGANNEQFF
TGCGCCAGCAGACGTGGGGGCGCGAACAATGAGCAGTTCTTC
>TRBV25-1|TRBD2|17|NA|TRBJ2-1
CASSEFSGAGSYNEQFF
TGTGCCAGCAGTGAATTTAGCGGGGCAGGCTCCTACAATGAGCAGTTCTTC
>TRBV28|TRBD1|12|NA|TRBJ1-2
CASSGQGFGYTF
TGTGCCAGCAGTGGACAGGGCTTTGGCTACACCTTC
>TRBV7-9|NA|12|NA|TRBJ2-2
CASSSGRRELFF
TGTGCCAGCAGCTCCGGACGGCGGGAGCTGTTTTTT
>TRBV12-3/TRBV12-4|NA|12|NA|TRBJ2-1
CASTPPLGEQFF
TGTGCCAGCACTCCCCCCTTAGGTGAGCAGTTCTTC
>TRBV6-6|TRBD2|15|few|TRBJ2-2
CASIPGTSETGELFF
TGTGCCAGCATTCCCGGGACTAGCGAAACCGGGGAGCTGTTTTTT
>TRBV28|NA|14|NA|TRBJ1-2
CASSSPGRFYGYTF
TGTGCCAGCAGTTCACCGGGACGCTTCTATGGCTACACCTTC
>TRBV18|TRBD1|15|NA|TRBJ2-5
CASSPGQGAGETQYF
TGTGCCAGCTCACCGGGACAGGGGGCCGGGGAGACCCAGTACTTC
>TRBV4-1|TRBD2|16|NA|TRBJ2-1
CASSLTGTSALNEQFF
TGCGCCAGCAGCCTGACCGGGACTAGCGCCCTCAATGAGCAGTTCTTC
>TRBV5-6|NA|13|NA|TRBJ1-4
CASSLVENEKLFF
TGTGCCAGCAGCTTGGTGGAGAATGAAAAACTGTTTTTT
>TRBV28|NA|13|NA|TRBJ2-5
CASSFSLQETQYF
TGTGCCAGCAGTTTCTCACTCCAAGAGACCCAGTACTTC
>TRBV6-1|NA|16|NA|TRBJ1-5
CASSEGFETGPQPQHF
TGTGCCAGCAGTGAAGGGTTCGAAACAGGGCCTCAGCCCCAGCATTTT
>TRBV5-1|NA|14|NA|TRBJ2-7
CASSLMVSGYEQYF
TGCGCCAGCAGCTTAATGGTCAGCGGCTACGAGCAGTACTTC
>TRBV6-1|NA|13|NA|TRBJ1-3
CASSDISGNTIYF
TGTGCCAGCAGTGATATCTCTGGAAACACCATATATTTT
>TRBV7-9|TRBD1|18|NA|TRBJ1-1
CASSFPVPGQGENTEAFF
TGTGCCAGCAGCTTTCCAGTCCCGGGACAGGGGGAGAACACTGAAGCTTTCTTT
>TRBV28|NA|14|NA|TRBJ1-5
CASSPPDGNQPQHF
TGTGCCAGCAGTCCTCCGGACGGGAATCAGCCCCAGCATTTT
>TRBV24-1|TRBD1|15|few|TRBJ1-2
CATSDPSGTGDGYTF
TGTGCCACCAGTGATCCCTCCGGGACAGGGGATGGCTACACCTTC
>TRBV24-1|TRBD1|12|few|TRBJ1-1
CATSQGASEAFF
TGTGCCACCAGCCAGGGGGCCTCTGAAGCTTTCTTT
>TRBV15|NA|13|NA|TRBJ2-2
CATSLGRAGELFF
TGTGCCACCAGCCTCGGGCGCGCCGGGGAGCTGTTTTTT
>TRBV3-1/TRBV3-2|NA|15|NA|TRBJ1-3
CASSRNRDSGNTIYF
TGTGCCAGCAGCCGAAACCGAGACTCTGGAAACACCATATATTTT
>TRBV6-1|NA|13|few|TRBJ1-5
CASSDRDYQPQHF
TGTGCCAGCAGTGACAGGGATTATCAGCCCCAGCATTTT
>TRBV5-6|TRBD1|19|NA|TRBJ1-1
CASSLTRGPGQGRRSEAFF
TGTGCCAGCAGCCTCACCCGGGGACCGGGACAGGGGAGGCGGTCTGAAGCTTTCTTT
>TRBV5-3|NA|15|once|TRBJ2-7
CARSLEDSSSYEQYF
TGTGCCAGAAGCTTGGAAGACAGTAGCTCCTACGAGCAGTACTTC
>TRBV7-9|NA|13|NA|TRBJ1-1
CASRFLVNTEAFF
TGTGCCAGCAGGTTTCTTGTAAACACTGAAGCTTTCTTT
>TRBV20-1|NA|11|NA|TRBJ2-1
CSATNNNEQFF
TGCAGTGCTACAAATAACAATGAGCAGTTCTTC
>TRBV10-3|NA|15|NA|TRBJ2-3
CAISEVGRSTDTQYF
TGTGCCATCAGTGAGGTCGGACGGAGCACAGATACGCAGTATTTT
>TRBV28|NA|16|NA|TRBJ1-5
CASSLGSYRSNQPQHF
TGTGCCAGCAGTTTAGGGTCTTATAGGAGCAATCAGCCCCAGCATTTT
>TRBV10-3|NA|17|NA|TRBJ1-1
CAISDSKVKGTNTEAFF
TGTGCCATCAGTGATTCGAAGGTGAAGGGGACGAACACTGAAGCTTTCTTT
>TRBV6-1|NA|12|NA|TRBJ1-2
CASSDNNYGYTF
TGTGCCAGCAGTGACAATAACTATGGCTACACCTTC
>TRBV6-5|TRBD1|15|NA|TRBJ1-1
CASSSSGTGDTEAFF
TGTGCCAGCAGTTCGTCCGGGACAGGGGACACTGAAGCTTTCTTT
>TRBV9|NA|15|NA|TRBJ2-3
CASSASVAPDHTQYF
TGTGCCAGCAGCGCCTCCGTAGCCCCTGACCATACGCAGTATTTT
>TRBV28|NA|13|NA|TRBJ1-1
CASRGPRNTEAFF
TGTGCCAGCAGGGGGCCGAGGAACACTGAAGCTTTCTTT
>TRBV6-5|NA|14|NA|TRBJ2-2
CASTSNGAPGELFF
TGTGCCAGCACCTCAAACGGCGCCCCCGGGGAGCTGTTTTTT
>TRBV24-1|NA|14|NA|TRBJ1-5
CATSDTTGNQPQHF
TGTGCCACCAGTGATACCACAGGGAATCAGCCCCAGCATTTT
>TRBV28|NA|11|NA|TRBJ2-5
CASSFQRTQYF
TGTGCCAGCAGTTTCCAGCGAACCCAGTACTTC